This T cell receptor (beta chain) is drawn from a study of response to subunit inactivated influenza vaccine. TCRdb passed the RT-PCR reads through MiXCR, listing each CDR3 protein once. The sample carries more than 500,000 distinct CDR3 sequences, approximately 10% recorded once. This clonotype was counted only a few times. Germline values: CDR1 SQVTM, CDR2 ANQGSEA. This CDR3 spans 14 amino acids. Trimming stripped 7 bases from V and 1 base from J, with 16 bases between. The same sample was also studied in work on T cells expressing NK-cell markers. According to that study: Libraries used 5'RACE template switching adding universal primer site and UMIs. Sequencing covered eight donors, seven HCMV-seropositive and one seronegative. Several experiments employed an anti-gamma-delta TCR antibody to confine sorting to alpha-beta TCR T cells. Four donors showed these clonotypes also leading the CD3+CD56-NKG2C+ fraction.

The clonotype originates from a middle-aged man who received an inactivated influenza vaccine. This chain connects TRBV29-1 to TRBJ1-1; D unresolved. The specimen was PBMCs from blood, collected on the day of vaccination. This CDR3 reads CSAGRYSQNTEAFF. DNA of the CDR3: TGCAGCGCCGGAAGGTACAGCCAGAACACTGAAGCTTTCTTT. Full variable domain (remainder filled in from reference TRBV29-1 and TRBJ1-1): SAVISQKPSRDICQRGTSLTIQCQVDSQVTMMFWYRQQPGQSLTLIATANQGSEATYESGFVIDKFPISRPNLTFSTLTVSNMSPEDSSIYLCSAGRYSQNTEAFFGQGTRLTVV.